The rows below give T cell receptor beta chains drawn from one sample of a study of human thymus T cells. Sequencing was performed with immunoSEQ multiplex PCR; in TCRdb, only in-frame clones are kept and a portion is missing. There are some 120,000 clones in the sample; around 94% occur only once, and around 0.025% lies in the top ten. The sample comprised thymus tissue. The receptors shown here come from a boy younger than two with a congenital heart defect but otherwise immunologically healthy. Both conserved end residues are trimmed from each CDR3. The order of the fields is J gene, D gene, V gene, CDR3 length, CDR3 protein. A D gene is named only where the DNA matches it firmly.

j_gene: TRBJ2-1; d_gene: NA; v_gene: TRBV11-2; len: 12; CDR3aa: ASSLGVRSREQF
j_gene: TRBJ1-2; d_gene: TRBD1; v_gene: TRBV5-4; len: 12; CDR3aa: ASSLDRGFYGYT
j_gene: TRBJ2-7; d_gene: NA; v_gene: TRBV28; len: 9; CDR3aa: ASSPRHEQY
j_gene: TRBJ1-4; d_gene: NA; v_gene: TRBV7-9; len: 16; CDR3aa: ASSLGAGEGGLREKLF
j_gene: TRBJ2-7; d_gene: TRBD2; v_gene: TRBV14; len: 13; CDR3aa: ASSQRAGGSYEQY
j_gene: TRBJ2-7; d_gene: TRBD1; v_gene: TRBV14; len: 13; CDR3aa: ASSLGTAVPYEQY
j_gene: TRBJ2-7; d_gene: NA; v_gene: TRBV4-1; len: 12; CDR3aa: ASSQNWGDYEQY
j_gene: TRBJ2-7; d_gene: TRBD2; v_gene: TRBV7-2; len: 13; CDR3aa: ASSLPGLALYEQY
j_gene: TRBJ2-2; d_gene: TRBD1; v_gene: TRBV14; len: 15; CDR3aa: ASSQFWQGADTGELF
j_gene: TRBJ2-7; d_gene: TRBD2; v_gene: TRBV4-3; len: 14; CDR3aa: ASSPHVTAGCYEQY
j_gene: TRBJ2-2; d_gene: NA; v_gene: TRBV4-3; len: 12; CDR3aa: ASSQVKPTGELF
j_gene: TRBJ2-3; d_gene: TRBD2; v_gene: TRBV5-1; len: 15; CDR3aa: ASSLQRAGGPLDTQY
j_gene: TRBJ1-4; d_gene: TRBD1; v_gene: TRBV4-3; len: 11; CDR3aa: ARIRGGSEKLF
j_gene: TRBJ1-2; d_gene: NA; v_gene: TRBV19; len: 11; CDR3aa: ASTTQGRNGYT
j_gene: TRBJ2-1; d_gene: TRBD2; v_gene: TRBV5-8; len: 14; CDR3aa: ASSKSRLAGDDEQF
j_gene: TRBJ1-5; d_gene: TRBD1; v_gene: TRBV5-6; len: 14; CDR3aa: ASSLVLAGGYQPQH
j_gene: TRBJ1-6; d_gene: NA; v_gene: TRBV21-1; len: 15; CDR3aa: ASSKEVKGVYNSPLH
j_gene: TRBJ1-3; d_gene: NA; v_gene: TRBV5-4; len: 16; CDR3aa: ASSSTGTYSRRGNTIY
j_gene: TRBJ1-3; d_gene: NA; v_gene: TRBV11-3; len: 13; CDR3aa: ASSLGRGAGNTIY
j_gene: TRBJ2-2; d_gene: NA; v_gene: TRBV5-4; len: 12; CDR3aa: ASSLEDTTGELF